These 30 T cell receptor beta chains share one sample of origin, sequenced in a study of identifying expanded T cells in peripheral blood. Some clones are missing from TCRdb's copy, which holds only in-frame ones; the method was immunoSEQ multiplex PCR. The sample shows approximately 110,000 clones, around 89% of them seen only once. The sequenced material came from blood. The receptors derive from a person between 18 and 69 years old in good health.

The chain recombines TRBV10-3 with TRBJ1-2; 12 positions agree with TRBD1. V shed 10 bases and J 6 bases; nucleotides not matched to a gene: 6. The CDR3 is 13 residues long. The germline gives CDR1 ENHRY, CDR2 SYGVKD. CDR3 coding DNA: TGTGCCACCTTGGGACAGGGGGCTGATGGCTACACCTTC. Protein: CATLGQGADGYTF.

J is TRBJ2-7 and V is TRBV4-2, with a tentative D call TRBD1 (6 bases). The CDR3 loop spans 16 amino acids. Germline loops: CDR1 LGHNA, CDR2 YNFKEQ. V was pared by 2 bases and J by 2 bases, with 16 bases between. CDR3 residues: CASSQQTGQMTYEQYF. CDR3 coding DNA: TGTGCCAGCAGCCAACAGACAGGCCAAATGACCTACGAGCAGTACTTC.

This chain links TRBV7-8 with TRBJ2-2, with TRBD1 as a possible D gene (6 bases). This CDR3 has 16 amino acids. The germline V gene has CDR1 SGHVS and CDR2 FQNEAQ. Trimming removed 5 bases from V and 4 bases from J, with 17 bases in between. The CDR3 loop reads CASSERRQASTGELFF. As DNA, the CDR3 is TGTGCCAGCAGCGAGCGGCGACAGGCTAGCACCGGGGAGCTGTTTTTT.

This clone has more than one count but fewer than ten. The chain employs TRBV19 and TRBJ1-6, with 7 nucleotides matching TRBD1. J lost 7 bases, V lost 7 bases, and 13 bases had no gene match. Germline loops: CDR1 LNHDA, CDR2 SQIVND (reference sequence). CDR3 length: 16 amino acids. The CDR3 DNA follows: TGTGCCAGTACCGAGTCGACAGGGCTAAGAAATTCACCCCTCCACTTT. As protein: CASTESTGLRNSPLHF. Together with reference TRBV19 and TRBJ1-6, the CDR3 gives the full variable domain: DGGITQSPKYLFRKEGQNVTLSCEQNLNHDAMYWYRQDPGQGLRLIYYSQIVNDFQKGDIAEGYSVSREKKESFPLTVTSAQKNPTAFYLCASTESTGLRNSPLHFGNGTRLTVT.

CDR3 sequence reads: CASIKRTTDTQYF. CDR3 nucleotides: TGTGCCAGCATTAAGCGAACCACAGATACGCAGTATTTT. The chain couples TRBV6-1 to TRBJ2-3; D remains unclear. Trimming cost V 7 bases and J 2 bases, with 10 bases left between them. The germline gives CDR1 MNHNS, CDR2 SASEGT. The CDR3 runs 13 residues.

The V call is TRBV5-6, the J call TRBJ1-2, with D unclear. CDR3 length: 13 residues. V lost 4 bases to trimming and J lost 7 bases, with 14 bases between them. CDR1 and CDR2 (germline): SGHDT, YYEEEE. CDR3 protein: CASSPGPRSGYTF. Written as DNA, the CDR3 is TGTGCCAGCAGCCCCGGGCCCAGAAGTGGCTACACCTTC.

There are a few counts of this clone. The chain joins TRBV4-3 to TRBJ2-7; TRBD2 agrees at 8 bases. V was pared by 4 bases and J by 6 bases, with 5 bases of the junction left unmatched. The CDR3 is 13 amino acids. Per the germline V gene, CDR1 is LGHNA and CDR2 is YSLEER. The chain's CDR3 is CASSPGGAGEQYF. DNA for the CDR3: TGCGCCAGCAGCCCCGGGGGGGCCGGCGAGCAGTACTTC.

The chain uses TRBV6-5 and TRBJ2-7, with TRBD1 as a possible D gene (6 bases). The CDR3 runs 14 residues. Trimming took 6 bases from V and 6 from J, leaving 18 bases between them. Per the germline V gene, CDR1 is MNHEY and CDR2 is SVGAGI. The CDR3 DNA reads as TGTGCCAGCAGCCTACAAAGGGGGTACGGCGAGCAGTACTTC. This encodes CASSLQRGYGEQYF.

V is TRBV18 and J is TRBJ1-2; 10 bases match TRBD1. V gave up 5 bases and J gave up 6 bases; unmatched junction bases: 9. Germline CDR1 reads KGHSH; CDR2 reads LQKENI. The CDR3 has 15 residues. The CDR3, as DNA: TGTGCCAGCTCAGAAAGAGACAGGGGGCACGATGGCTACACCTTC. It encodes CASSERDRGHDGYTF. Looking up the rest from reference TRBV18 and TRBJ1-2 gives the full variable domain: NAGVMQNPRHLVRRRGQEARLRCSPMKGHSHVYWYRQLPEEGLKFMVYLQKENIIDESGMPKERFSAEFPKEGPSILRIQQVVRGDSAAYFCASSERDRGHDGYTFGSGTRLTVV.

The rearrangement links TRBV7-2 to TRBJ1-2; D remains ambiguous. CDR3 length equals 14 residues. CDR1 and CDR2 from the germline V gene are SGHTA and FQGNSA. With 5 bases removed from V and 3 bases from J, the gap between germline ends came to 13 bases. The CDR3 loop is CASSRTRGDYGYTF. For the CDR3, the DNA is TGTGCCAGCAGCCGTACCAGAGGAGACTATGGCTACACCTTC.

DNA of the CDR3: TGTGCCAGCAGCCAAATGGGAGCAGGGGACGTCCTGGGTGAGCAGTTCTTC. Protein product: CASSQMGAGDVLGEQFF. This chain joins TRBV4-2 and TRBJ2-1; the D gene is possibly TRBD1 (6 bases). V lost 2 bases, J lost 9 bases, and 23 bases lay in between. CDR3 length: 17 residues. From germline, CDR1 is LGHNA and CDR2 YNFKEQ.

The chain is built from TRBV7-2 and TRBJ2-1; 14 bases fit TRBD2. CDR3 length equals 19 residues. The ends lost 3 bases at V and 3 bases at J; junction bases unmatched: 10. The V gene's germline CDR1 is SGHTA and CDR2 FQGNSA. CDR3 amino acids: CASSFGTSGGVRIYNEQFF. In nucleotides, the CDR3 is TGTGCCAGCAGCTTCGGGACTAGCGGGGGCGTCCGGATCTACAATGAGCAGTTCTTC.

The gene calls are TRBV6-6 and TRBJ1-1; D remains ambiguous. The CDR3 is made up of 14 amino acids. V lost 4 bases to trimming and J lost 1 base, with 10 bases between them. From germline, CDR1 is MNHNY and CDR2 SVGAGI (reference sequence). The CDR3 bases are TGTGCCAGCAGTTCCCGGGCCCCGAACACTGAAGCTTTCTTT. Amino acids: CASSSRAPNTEAFF.

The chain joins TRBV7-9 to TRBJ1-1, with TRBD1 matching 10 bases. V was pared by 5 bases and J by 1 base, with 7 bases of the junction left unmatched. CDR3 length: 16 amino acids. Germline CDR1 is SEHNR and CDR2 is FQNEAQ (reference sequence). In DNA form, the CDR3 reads TGTGCCAGCAGCCCCGGACAGGGGGGGGAGAACACTGAAGCTTTCTTT. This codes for CASSPGQGGENTEAFF.

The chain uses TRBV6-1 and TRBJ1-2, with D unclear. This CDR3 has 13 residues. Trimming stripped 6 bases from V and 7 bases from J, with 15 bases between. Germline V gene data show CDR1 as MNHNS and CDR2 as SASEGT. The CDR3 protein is CASREDFSSGYTF. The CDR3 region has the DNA TGTGCCAGCAGGGAGGATTTCAGTTCTGGCTACACCTTC.

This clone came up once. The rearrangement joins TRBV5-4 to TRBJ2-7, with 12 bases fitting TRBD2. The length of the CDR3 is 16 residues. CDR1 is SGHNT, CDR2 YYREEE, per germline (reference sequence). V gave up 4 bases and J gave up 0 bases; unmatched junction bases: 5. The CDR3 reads CASSPSGGAGSYEQYF. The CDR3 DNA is TGTGCCAGCAGCCCTAGCGGGGGGGCCGGCTCCTACGAGCAGTACTTC.

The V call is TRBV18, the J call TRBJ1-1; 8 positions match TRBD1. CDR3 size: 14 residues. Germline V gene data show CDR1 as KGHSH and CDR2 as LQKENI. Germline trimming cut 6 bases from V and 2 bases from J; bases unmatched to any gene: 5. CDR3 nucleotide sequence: TGTGCCAGCTCGAGGACAGGGCCTAACACTGAAGCTTTCTTT. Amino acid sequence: CASSRTGPNTEAFF.

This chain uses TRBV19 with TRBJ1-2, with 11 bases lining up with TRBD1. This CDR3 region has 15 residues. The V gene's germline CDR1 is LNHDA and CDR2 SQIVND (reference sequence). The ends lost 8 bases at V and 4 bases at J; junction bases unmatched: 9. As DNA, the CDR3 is TGTGCCAGTGAATATACCGGGACAGGGGGCTATGGCTACACCTTC. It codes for CASEYTGTGGYGYTF.

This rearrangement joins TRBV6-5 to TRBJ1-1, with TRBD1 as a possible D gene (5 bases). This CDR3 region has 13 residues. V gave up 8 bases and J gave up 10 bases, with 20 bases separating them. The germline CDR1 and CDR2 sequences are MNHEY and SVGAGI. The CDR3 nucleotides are TGTGCCAGCCAGAGTGGGGGTCACATGGGAGCTTTCTTT. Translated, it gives CASQSGGHMGAFF.

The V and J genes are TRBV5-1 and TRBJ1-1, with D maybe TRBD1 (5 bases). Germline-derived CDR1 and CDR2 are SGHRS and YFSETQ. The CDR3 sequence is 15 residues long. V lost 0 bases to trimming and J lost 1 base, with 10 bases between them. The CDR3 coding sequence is TGCGCCAGCAGCTTGGGCTCCGGGGGGAACACTGAAGCTTTCTTT. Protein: CASSLGSGGNTEAFF.

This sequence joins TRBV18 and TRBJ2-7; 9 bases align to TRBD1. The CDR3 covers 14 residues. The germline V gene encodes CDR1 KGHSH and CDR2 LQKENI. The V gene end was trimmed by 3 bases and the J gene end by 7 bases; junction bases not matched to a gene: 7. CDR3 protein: CASSPGQGRNEQYF. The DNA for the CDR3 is TGTGCCAGCTCACCGGGACAGGGTAGGAATGAGCAGTACTTC. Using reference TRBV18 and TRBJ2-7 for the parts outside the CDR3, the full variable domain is NAGVMQNPRHLVRRRGQEARLRCSPMKGHSHVYWYRQLPEEGLKFMVYLQKENIIDESGMPKERFSAEFPKEGPSILRIQQVVRGDSAAYFCASSPGQGRNEQYFGPGTRLTVT.

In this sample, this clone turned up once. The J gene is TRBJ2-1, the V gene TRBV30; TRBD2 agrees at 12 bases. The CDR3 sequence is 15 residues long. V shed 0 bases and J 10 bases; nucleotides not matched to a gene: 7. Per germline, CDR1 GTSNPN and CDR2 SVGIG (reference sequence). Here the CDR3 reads CAWSVLAGGQREQFF. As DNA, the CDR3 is TGTGCCTGGAGTGTACTAGCGGGGGGCCAGAGGGAGCAGTTCTTC.

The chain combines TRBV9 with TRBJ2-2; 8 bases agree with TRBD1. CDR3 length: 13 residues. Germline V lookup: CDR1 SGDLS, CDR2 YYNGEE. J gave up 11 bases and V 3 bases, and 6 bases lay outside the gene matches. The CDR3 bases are TGTGCCAGCAGCGGATTACAGGGGGTAGAGCTGTTTTTT. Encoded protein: CASSGLQGVELFF.

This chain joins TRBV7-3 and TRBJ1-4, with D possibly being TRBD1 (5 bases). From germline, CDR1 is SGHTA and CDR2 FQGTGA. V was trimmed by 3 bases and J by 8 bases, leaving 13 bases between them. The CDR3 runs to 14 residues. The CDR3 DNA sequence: TGTGCCAGCAGCTTGAGGGAGAGGGGAGAAAAACTGTTTTTT. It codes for CASSLRERGEKLFF.

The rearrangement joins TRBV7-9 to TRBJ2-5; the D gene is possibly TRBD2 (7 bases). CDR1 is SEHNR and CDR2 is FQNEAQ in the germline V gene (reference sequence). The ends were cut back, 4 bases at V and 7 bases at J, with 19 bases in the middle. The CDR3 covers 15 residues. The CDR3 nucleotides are TGTGCCAGCAGCTCCCAGCCGGGGGGCGGATCGACCCAGTACTTC. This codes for CASSSQPGGGSTQYF.

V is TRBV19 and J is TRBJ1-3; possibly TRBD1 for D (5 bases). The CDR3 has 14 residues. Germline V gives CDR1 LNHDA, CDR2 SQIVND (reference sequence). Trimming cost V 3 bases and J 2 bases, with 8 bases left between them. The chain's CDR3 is CASSMGDPGNTIYF. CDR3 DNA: TGTGCCAGTAGTATGGGGGACCCTGGAAACACCATATATTTT.

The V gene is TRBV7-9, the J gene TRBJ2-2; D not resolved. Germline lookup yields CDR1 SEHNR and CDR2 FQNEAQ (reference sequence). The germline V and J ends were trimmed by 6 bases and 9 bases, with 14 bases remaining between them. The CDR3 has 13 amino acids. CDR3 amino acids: CASSPRKGRELFF. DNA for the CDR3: TGTGCCAGCAGTCCTAGGAAGGGCCGGGAGCTGTTTTTT. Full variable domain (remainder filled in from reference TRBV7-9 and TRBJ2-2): DTGVSQNPRHKITKRGQNVTFRCDPISEHNRLYWYRQTLGQGPEFLTYFQNEAQLEKSRLLSDRFSAERPKGSFSTLEIQRTEQGDSAMYLCASSPRKGRELFFGEGSRLTVL.

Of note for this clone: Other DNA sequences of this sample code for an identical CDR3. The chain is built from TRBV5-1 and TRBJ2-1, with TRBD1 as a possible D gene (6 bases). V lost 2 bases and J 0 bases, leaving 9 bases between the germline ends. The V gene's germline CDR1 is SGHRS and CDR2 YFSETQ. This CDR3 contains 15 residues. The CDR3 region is CASSLEGGSYNEQFF. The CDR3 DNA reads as TGCGCCAGCAGCTTAGAAGGGGGCTCCTACAATGAGCAGTTCTTC.

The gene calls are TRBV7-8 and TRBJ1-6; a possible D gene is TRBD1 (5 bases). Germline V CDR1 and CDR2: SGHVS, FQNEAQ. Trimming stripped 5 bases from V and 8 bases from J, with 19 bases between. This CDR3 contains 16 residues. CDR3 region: CASSAKTGTVYSPLHF. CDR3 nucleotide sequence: TGTGCCAGCAGCGCCAAAACCGGGACGGTATATTCACCCCTCCACTTT.

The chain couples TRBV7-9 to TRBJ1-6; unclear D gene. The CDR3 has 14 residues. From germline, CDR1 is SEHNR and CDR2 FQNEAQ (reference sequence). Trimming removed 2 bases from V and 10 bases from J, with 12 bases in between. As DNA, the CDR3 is TGTGCCAGCAGCTTACCGGGGAAGGGATCACCCCTCCACTTT. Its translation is CASSLPGKGSPLHF.